These 21 T cell receptor beta chains were all obtained from the same sample, sequenced in a study of T cell repertoires in cytomegalovirus infection. Their antigens are not known. TCRdb called the reads again in MiXCR, with one record for every CDR3 protein. The sample lists some 800,000 distinct CDR3 sequences, under 35% seen once, with around 12% in the top ten. The sequencing used cultured CD8+ T cells from PBMCs, collected from culture after CMV antigen stimulation. Every receptor here comes from a human donor in good health (CMV status not recorded). Some clones in this sample may be carry-over from other donors' samples.

This clonotype came up a few times. The chain employs TRBV2 and TRBJ2-1; perhaps TRBD2 as D (5 bases). Trimming shortened V by 7 bases and J by 9 bases, and 13 bases separated the two germline ends. Per germline, CDR1 SNHLY and CDR2 FYNNEI. The CDR3 loop spans 12 amino acids. CDR3 protein: CASMGSALEQFF. CDR3 DNA: TGTGCCAGCATGGGGAGTGCACTTGAGCAGTTCTTC.

The chain combines TRBV3-1 with TRBJ2-2; D gene unclear. Trimming left V 0 bases short and J 6 bases short, with 11 bases between. Germline CDR1 and CDR2: LGHDT and YNNKEL (reference sequence). CDR3 size: 15 residues. The CDR3 reads CASSQDGRWPGELFF. CDR3 DNA sequence: TGTGCCAGCAGCCAAGATGGACGGTGGCCCGGGGAGCTGTTTTTT.

The gene calls are TRBV12-3 or TRBV12-4 and TRBJ2-2, with TRBD1 identical over 7 bases. Losses at the gene ends were 9 bases for V and 3 bases for J; bases not matched to a gene: 13. The CDR3 sequence is 16 residues long. For the CDR3, the DNA is TGTGCCAGTACGGACCGGGACAGAAAGGACACCGGGGAGCTGTTTTTT. Protein product: CASTDRDRKDTGELFF.

This clonotype has just a few counts. The V call is TRBV7-9, the J call TRBJ1-5; perhaps TRBD1 as D (6 bases). V dropped 5 bases and J dropped 2 bases, with 10 bases sitting between them. Per the germline V gene, CDR1 is SEHNR and CDR2 is FQNEAQ (reference sequence). The CDR3 contains 14 residues. CDR3 sequence: CASSRGGRNQPQHF. CDR3 in DNA: TGTGCCAGCAGCCGAGGGGGTCGCAATCAGCCCCAGCATTTT.

Only a few counts were recorded for this clonotype. V is TRBV27 and J is TRBJ2-5, with 8 bases identical to TRBD1. This CDR3 is built from 15 residues. The germline gives CDR1 MNHEY, CDR2 SMNVEV (reference sequence). The trim removed 1 base at V and 6 bases at J, leaving 7 bases unmatched. CDR3: CASSLFGQGVKTQYF. CDR3 nucleotide sequence: TGTGCCAGCAGTTTATTTGGACAGGGTGTAAAGACCCAGTACTTC.

This chain joins TRBV4-1 and TRBJ2-7; D is unresolved. This CDR3 spans 13 amino acids. Looked up from germline, CDR1 is MGHRA and CDR2 is YSYEKL. V lost 2 bases, J lost 3 bases, and 8 bases lay in between. The CDR3 spells CASSQSTGYEQYF. The CDR3 DNA is TGCGCCAGCAGCCAATCTACGGGCTACGAGCAGTACTTC.

This clonotype was observed a few times. V is TRBV27 and J is TRBJ2-7, with a weak D call TRBD1 (5 bases). Trimming took 8 bases from V and 0 from J, leaving 17 bases between them. CDR3 length: 15 residues. CDR1 is MNHEY, CDR2 SMNVEV, per germline (reference sequence). CDR3 nucleotides: TGTGCCAGCGGGGCTTTCGGGCAACCCTCCTACGAGCAGTACTTC. It yields the protein CASGAFGQPSYEQYF.

This chain connects TRBV19 to TRBJ1-1; TRBD1 matches 8 bases. In germline, CDR1 is LNHDA, CDR2 SQIVND (reference sequence). This CDR3 region has 16 residues. V was pared by 9 bases and J by 3 bases, with 15 bases of the junction left unmatched. As DNA, the CDR3 is TGTGCCAGCTACTCAGAATCGACAGGGGTTTACACTGAAGCTTTCTTT. It specifies CASYSESTGVYTEAFF.

The chain uses TRBV10-3 and TRBJ1-2; D uncertain. CDR1 ENHRY and CDR2 SYGVKD come from the germline V gene. Trimming left V 6 bases short and J 6 bases short, with 8 bases between. The CDR3 runs to 11 residues. The CDR3 loop is CAIRVTDGYTF. CDR3 bases: TGTGCCATCAGGGTTACTGATGGCTACACCTTC.

The chain recombines TRBV7-6 with TRBJ2-5, with unresolved D. This CDR3 has 14 amino acids. CDR1 SGHVS and CDR2 FNYEAQ come from the germline V gene. The ends were cut back, 5 bases at V and 1 base at J, with 11 bases in the middle. The CDR3 is CASSPAQTQETQYF. As DNA, the CDR3 is TGTGCCAGCAGCCCCGCGCAGACCCAAGAGACCCAGTACTTC. The full variable domain, with the rest looked up from reference TRBV7-6 and TRBJ2-5, is GAGVSQSPRYKVTKRGQDVALRCDPISGHVSLYWYRQALGQGPEFLTYFNYEAQQDKSGLPNDRFSAERPEGSISTLTIQRTEQRDSAMYRCASSPAQTQETQYFGPGTRLLVL.

This clonotype was counted only a few times. The chain employs TRBV6-1 and TRBJ1-1; D may be TRBD1 (6 bases). With 8 bases removed from V and 11 bases from J, the gap between germline ends came to 15 bases. This CDR3 has 11 residues. Germline CDR1 MNHNS, CDR2 SASEGT. The CDR3 DNA sequence: TGTGCCAGCCGGGCCCGGCAGGGGGCTTTCTTT. Translated: CASRARQGAFF.

This clonotype was detected a few times. The V and J genes are TRBV12-3 or TRBV12-4 and TRBJ1-2, with a weak D call TRBD1 (6 bases). This CDR3 is 13 amino acids long. V gave up 7 bases and J gave up 4 bases, with 13 bases separating them. The CDR3 bases are TGTGCCAGCACCCTAGGGGACATCTATGGCTACACCTTC. It codes for CASTLGDIYGYTF.

The rearrangement links TRBV2 to TRBJ2-5; TRBD2 aligns across 16 bases. Trimming took 7 bases from V and 3 from J; bases not matched to a gene: 11. This CDR3 comprises 18 residues. Germline V gives CDR1 SNHLY, CDR2 FYNNEI. In DNA form, the CDR3 reads TGTGCCAGCACGGAGACTGGGACTAGCGGGGGGGGAGAAGAGACCCAGTACTTC. Translation: CASTETGTSGGGEETQYF. The complete variable domain, with remaining parts taken from reference TRBV2 and TRBJ2-5, reads EPEVTQTPSHQVTQMGQEVILRCVPISNHLYFYWYRQILGQKVEFLVSFYNNEISEKSEIFDDQFSVERPDGSNFTLKIRSTKLEDSAMYFCASTETGTSGGGEETQYFGPGTRLLVL.

The chain combines TRBV7-4 with TRBJ1-5; D remains unclear. Germline CDR1 and CDR2: SGHVT and SQSDAQ. V lost 1 base to trimming and J lost 4 bases, with 8 bases between them. The CDR3 loop spans 14 amino acids. The CDR3 sequence: CASSLGRANQPQHF. DNA of the CDR3: TGTGCCAGCAGCTTAGGACGGGCTAATCAGCCCCAGCATTTT.

This chain uses TRBV6-1 with TRBJ1-3; 7 bases are shared with TRBD1. This CDR3 has 14 residues. Trimming took 5 bases from V and 2 from J; bases not matched to a gene: 3. CDR1 MNHNS and CDR2 SASEGT come from the germline V gene. The CDR3 spells CASSWQGAGNTIYF. The CDR3 nucleotides are TGTGCCAGCAGTTGGCAGGGGGCTGGAAACACCATATATTTT.

This clonotype appeared a single time. This CDR3 reads CASSLGTGPYQPQHF. The CDR3, as DNA: TGCGCCAGCAGCTTGGGGACAGGGCCCTATCAGCCCCAGCATTTT. The chain joins TRBV5-1 to TRBJ1-5; 8 nucleotides align to TRBD1. V gave up 0 bases and J gave up 5 bases; unmatched junction bases: 4. Germline lookup yields CDR1 SGHRS and CDR2 YFSETQ. The length of the CDR3 is 15 residues.

The rearrangement uses TRBV7-6 and TRBJ2-2; a possible D gene is TRBD2 (6 bases). There are 15 residues in the CDR3. The V gene's germline CDR1 is SGHVS and CDR2 FNYEAQ. The ends were cut back, 2 bases at V and 6 bases at J, with 13 bases in the middle. The CDR3 sequence is CASSLMGRTAGELFF. The DNA for the CDR3 is TGTGCCAGCAGCTTAATGGGGAGGACCGCCGGGGAGCTGTTTTTT.

This clonotype was counted at least ten times. CDR3 nucleotides: TGTGCCAGCAGCTTAGAAGTAGGCCCTGGGGATGAGCAGTTCTTC. Amino acid sequence: CASSLEVGPGDEQFF. The chain is built from TRBV7-6 and TRBJ2-1, with D unclear. CDR1 and CDR2 from the germline V gene are SGHVS and FNYEAQ. V lost 1 base and J lost 8, with 15 bases in between. The CDR3 contains 15 residues.

V is TRBV6-5 and J is TRBJ2-3, with TRBD2 matching over 8 bases. Trimming removed 2 bases from V and 2 bases from J; junction bases left unmatched: 3. CDR1 is MNHEY, CDR2 SVGAGI, per germline. The length of the CDR3 is 15 residues. The CDR3 coding sequence is TGTGCCAGCAGTTACGCGGGAGGCGACACAGATACGCAGTATTTT. This encodes CASSYAGGDTDTQYF.

This clonotype has just a few counts. This chain connects TRBV27 to TRBJ2-1; D may be TRBD2 (5 bases). This CDR3 region has 15 residues. Per the germline V gene, CDR1 is MNHEY and CDR2 is SMNVEV (reference sequence). V lost 3 bases and J lost 0, with 9 bases in between. The DNA for the CDR3 is TGTGCCAGCAGTTTTAGGAGGAGCTCCTACAATGAGCAGTTCTTC. Its protein is CASSFRRSSYNEQFF.

CDR3 amino acids: CASSHLQGLGNEQFF. CDR3 coding DNA: TGTGCCAGCAGCCACCTACAGGGCTTAGGGAATGAGCAGTTCTTC. The chain joins TRBV5-3 to TRBJ2-1, with a possible D match to TRBD1 (6 bases). TRBV5-3 is an open reading frame whose function is uncertain. CDR3 length: 15 amino acids. V lost 8 bases, J lost 7 bases, and 22 bases lay in between.